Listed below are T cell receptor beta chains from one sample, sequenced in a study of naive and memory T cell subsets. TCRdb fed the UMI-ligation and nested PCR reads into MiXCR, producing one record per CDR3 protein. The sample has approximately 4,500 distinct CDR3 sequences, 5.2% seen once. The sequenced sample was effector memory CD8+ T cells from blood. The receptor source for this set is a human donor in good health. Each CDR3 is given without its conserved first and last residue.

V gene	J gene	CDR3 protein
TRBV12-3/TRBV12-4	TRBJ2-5	ASSYEDTSPQETQY
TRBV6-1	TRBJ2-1	ASSEGAGESYNEQF
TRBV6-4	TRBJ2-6	ASSDHSGANVLT
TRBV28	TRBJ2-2	ASSSPTSGATNTGELF
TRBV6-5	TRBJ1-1	ASSFLGLALNTEAF
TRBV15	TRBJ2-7	ATSRRTGETYEQY
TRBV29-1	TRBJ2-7	SVAGRTSYEQY
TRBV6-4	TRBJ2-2	ASSEGNTGELF
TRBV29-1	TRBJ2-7	SGGTGSYEQY
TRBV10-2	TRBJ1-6	ASSGQENSPLH
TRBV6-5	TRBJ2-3	ASSPPPGGGTDTQY
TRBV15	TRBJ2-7	ATSGGLDYEQY
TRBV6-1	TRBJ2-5	ASSSLAGGPETQY
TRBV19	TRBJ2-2	AMGRGPNTRELF
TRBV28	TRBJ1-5	ASSLKLGTGRQPQH
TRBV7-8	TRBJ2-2	ASSLDHHRADTGELF
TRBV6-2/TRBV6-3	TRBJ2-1	ASSHSGGTRF
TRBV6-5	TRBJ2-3	ASSKDVVATDTQY
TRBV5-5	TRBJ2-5	ASSLAVQVKGETQY
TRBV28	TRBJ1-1	ASSLFGKYTEAF